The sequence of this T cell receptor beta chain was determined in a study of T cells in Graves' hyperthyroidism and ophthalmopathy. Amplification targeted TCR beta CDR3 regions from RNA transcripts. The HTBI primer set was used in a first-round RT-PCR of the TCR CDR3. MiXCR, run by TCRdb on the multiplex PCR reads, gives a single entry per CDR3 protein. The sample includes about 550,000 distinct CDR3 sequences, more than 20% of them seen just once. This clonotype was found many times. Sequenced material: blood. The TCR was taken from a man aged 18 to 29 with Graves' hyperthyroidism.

The CDR3 protein is CASSSGGYGNQPQHF. The CDR3 coding sequence is TGTGCCAGCAGTTCCGGGGGTTATGGCAATCAGCCCCAGCATTTT. The chain uses TRBV28 and TRBJ1-5; D is perhaps TRBD1 (5 bases). This CDR3 has 15 residues. Trimming took off 4 bases at V and 2 bases at J, with 12 bases between the two ends. Germline V gene lookup returns CDR1 MDHEN and CDR2 SYDVKM.